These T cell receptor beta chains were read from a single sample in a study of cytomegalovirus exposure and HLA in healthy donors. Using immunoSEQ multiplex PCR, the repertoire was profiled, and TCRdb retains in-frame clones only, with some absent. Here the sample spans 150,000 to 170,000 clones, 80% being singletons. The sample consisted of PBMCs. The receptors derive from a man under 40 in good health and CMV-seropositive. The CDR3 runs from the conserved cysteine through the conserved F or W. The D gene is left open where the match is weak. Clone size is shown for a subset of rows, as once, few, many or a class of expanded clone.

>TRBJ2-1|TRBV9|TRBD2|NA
CASSAPSGYNEQFF
TGTGCCAGCAGCGCCCCTAGCGGATACAATGAGCAGTTCTTC
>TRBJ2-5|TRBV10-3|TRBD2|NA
CATGTSGVSRETQYF
TGTGCCACGGGGACTAGCGGGGTTTCCAGAGAGACCCAGTACTTC
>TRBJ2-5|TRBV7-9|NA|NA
CASSLALDRKETQYF
TGTGCCAGCAGCTTAGCGCTAGACAGAAAAGAGACCCAGTACTTC
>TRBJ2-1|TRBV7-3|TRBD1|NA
CASSPTGGGYNEQFF
TGTGCCAGCAGCCCGACAGGGGGCGGGTACAATGAGCAGTTCTTC
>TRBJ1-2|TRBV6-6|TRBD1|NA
CASSPVEGAPYYGYTF
TGTGCCAGCAGCCCCGTGGAGGGGGCGCCGTACTATGGCTACACCTTC
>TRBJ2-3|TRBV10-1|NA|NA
CASGQSTDTQYF
TGCGCCTCAGGACAGAGCACAGATACGCAGTATTTT
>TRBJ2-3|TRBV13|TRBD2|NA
CASSGSGKGDTQYF
TGTGCCAGCAGCGGTAGCGGGAAGGGTGATACGCAGTATTTT
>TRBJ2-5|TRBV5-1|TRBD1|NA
CASSLGRGLRQETQYF
TGCGCCAGCAGCTTGGGTAGGGGGCTAAGGCAAGAGACCCAGTACTTC
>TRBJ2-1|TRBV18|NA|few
CASSPMGHLNAEQFF
TGTGCCAGCTCACCAATGGGCCATCTCAACGCGGAGCAGTTCTTC
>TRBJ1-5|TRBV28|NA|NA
CASSYQGIGNQPQHF
TGTGCCAGCAGTTACCAGGGTATCGGCAATCAGCCCCAGCATTTT
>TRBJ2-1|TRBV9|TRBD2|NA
CASSLMGLAGHNEQFF
TGTGCCAGCAGCCTCATGGGGCTAGCGGGCCACAATGAGCAGTTCTTC
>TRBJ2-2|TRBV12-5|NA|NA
CASAPSEVTGELFF
TGTGCTAGTGCCCCTTCGGAGGTCACCGGGGAGCTGTTTTTT
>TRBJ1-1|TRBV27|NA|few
CASSLDAVTEAFF
TGTGCCAGCAGTTTAGATGCGGTCACTGAAGCTTTCTTT
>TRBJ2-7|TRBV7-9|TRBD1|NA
CASSSQGAGEQYF
TGTGCCAGCAGCTCACAGGGGGCCGGGGAGCAGTACTTC
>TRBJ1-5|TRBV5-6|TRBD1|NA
CASSFGTGGNQPQHF
TGTGCCAGCAGCTTCGGGACAGGGGGGAATCAGCCCCAGCATTTT
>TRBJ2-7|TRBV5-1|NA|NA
CASSAGLISEQYF
TGCGCCAGCAGCGCGGGACTGATTTCCGAGCAGTACTTC
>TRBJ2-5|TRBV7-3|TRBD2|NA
CASSLSGLAGAGQETRYF
TGTGCCAGCAGCCTTAGTGGACTAGCGGGAGCGGGGCAAGAGACCCGGTACTTC